A single sample gave rise to the 30 T cell receptor beta chains below, sequenced in a study of identical twins. TCRdb recomputed calls from the 5' RACE reads with MiXCR, one row per CDR3 protein. Of around 670,000 distinct CDR3 sequences in the sample, around 6.1% were seen once. The sequenced material came from naive T cells sorted from blood. The receptors derive from a man between 18 and 29 years old in good health.

This clonotype appeared many times. The chain combines TRBV5-1 with TRBJ2-1; D is ambiguous. Germline CDR1 is SGHRS and CDR2 is YFSETQ. CDR3 size: 13 residues. The V end was cut by 0 bases, the J end by 10 bases, with 11 bases between. The CDR3 reads CASSLGADGEQFF. CDR3 coding DNA: TGCGCCAGCAGCTTGGGGGCGGACGGAGAGCAGTTCTTC. Using reference TRBV5-1 and TRBJ2-1 for the parts outside the CDR3, the full variable domain is KAGVTQTPRYLIKTRGQQVTLSCSPISGHRSVSWYQQTPGQGLQFLFEYFSETQRNKGNFPGRFSGRQFSNSRSEMNVSTLELGDSALYLCASSLGADGEQFFGPGTRLTVL.

This clonotype was detected ten times or more. The chain employs TRBV5-1 and TRBJ2-1; TRBD2 matches 10 bases. With 1 base clipped from V and 7 bases from J, the junction kept 5 bases outside the gene matches. Looked up from germline, CDR1 is SGHRS and CDR2 is YFSETQ. The CDR3 length is 15 residues. The DNA of the CDR3 is TGCGCCAGCAGCTTGAGCGGGAGGGCCGGAAATGAGCAGTTCTTC. Translating gives CASSLSGRAGNEQFF.

J is TRBJ2-5 and V is TRBV7-9; no definite D call. In germline, CDR1 is SEHNR, CDR2 FQNEAQ (reference sequence). V gave up 5 bases and J gave up 5 bases, with 6 bases separating them. The CDR3 sequence is 11 residues long. CDR3 region: CASSPIETQYF. In DNA form, the CDR3 reads TGTGCCAGCAGCCCCATTGAGACCCAGTACTTC.

The chain joins TRBV29-1 to TRBJ2-5, with D perhaps assigned TRBD1 or TRBD2 (6 bases each). Germline V gene sequence: CDR1 SQVTM, CDR2 ANQGSEA. V was pared by 7 bases and J by 4 bases, with 16 bases between. There are 13 residues in the CDR3. The CDR3 reads CSAEGGGRETQYF. DNA of the CDR3: TGCAGCGCCGAAGGAGGGGGGCGAGAGACCCAGTACTTC.

This clonotype was seen many times. The genes are TRBV12-3 or TRBV12-4 and TRBJ2-3; 10 bases line up with TRBD2. Unmatched junction bases numbered 2, after V lost 3 bases and J lost 2 bases. There are 15 residues in the CDR3. The CDR3 here is CASSFGLADTDTQYF. CDR3 in DNA: TGTGCCAGCAGTTTCGGACTAGCGGACACAGATACGCAGTATTTT.

V is TRBV7-2 and J is TRBJ2-7, with 8 bases matching TRBD2. V lost 5 bases to trimming and J lost 1 base; unmatched junction nucleotides: 4. Germline CDR1 is SGHTA and CDR2 is FQGNSA. This CDR3 region has 14 residues. The CDR3 nucleotides are TGTGCCAGCAGCCCTGTAGCGGGATCCTACGAGCAGTACTTC. It is translated as CASSPVAGSYEQYF.

This clonotype came up a few times. The chain recombines TRBV7-8 with TRBJ1-6; D is unclear. The length of the CDR3 is 16 residues. Trimming pared 5 bases from V and 0 bases from J, leaving 11 bases between. Per the germline V gene, CDR1 is SGHVS and CDR2 is FQNEAQ. CDR3 nucleotides: TGTGCCAGCAGCCTCGACGGCAGCTCCTATAATTCACCCCTCCACTTT. As protein: CASSLDGSSYNSPLHF. Full variable domain (rest looked up from reference TRBV7-8 and TRBJ1-6): GAGVSQSPRYKVAKRGQDVALRCDPISGHVSLFWYQQALGQGPEFLTYFQNEAQLDKSGLPSDRFFAERPEGSVSTLKIQRTQQEDSAVYLCASSLDGSSYNSPLHFGNGTRLTVT.

The chain recombines TRBV24-1 with TRBJ2-2; the match to TRBD2 covers 10 bases. Germline lookup yields CDR1 KGHDR and CDR2 SFDVKD. CDR3 length: 15 residues. Unmatched junction bases numbered 5, after V lost 7 bases and J lost 4 bases. CDR3 DNA: TGTGCCACCAGATTAAGCGGGAGGGCCACCGGGGAGCTGTTTTTT. The encoded protein is CATRLSGRATGELFF.

The table lists this clonotype with a few counts. The chain couples TRBV24-1 to TRBJ2-3; perhaps TRBD1 as D (6 bases). The CDR3 runs 14 residues. V was shortened by 3 bases and J by 5 bases, with 11 bases between the two germline ends. Per the germline V gene, CDR1 is KGHDR and CDR2 is SFDVKD. CDR3 loop: CATSDGGRGDTQYF. The DNA of the CDR3 is TGTGCCACCAGTGATGGGGGCAGGGGAGATACGCAGTATTTT.

This clonotype appeared many times. The rearrangement uses TRBV4-3 and TRBJ2-5; TRBD1 matches at 9 bases. Germline V gene data show CDR1 as LGHNA and CDR2 as YSLEER. V lost 0 bases, J lost 4 bases, and 6 bases stayed unmatched. The CDR3 contains 16 residues. The CDR3 protein is CASSQEAQGAGETQYF. In nucleotides, the CDR3 is TGCGCCAGCAGCCAAGAGGCACAGGGGGCTGGAGAGACCCAGTACTTC.

This clonotype was found many times. The rearrangement joins TRBV6-1 to TRBJ2-5, with D possibly matching TRBD1 (6 bases). V was pared by 5 bases and J by 12 bases, with 22 bases between. CDR3 length: 14 amino acids. The germline CDR1 and CDR2 sequences are MNHNS and SASEGT. The CDR3: CASSQLLGAGTKYF. DNA for the CDR3: TGTGCCAGCAGTCAACTGCTGGGGGCCGGGACGAAGTACTTC.

The chain carries TRBV5-4 and TRBJ2-1; 10 nucleotides match TRBD2. J gave up 1 base and V 6 bases, and 4 bases lay outside the gene matches. This CDR3 is 15 amino acids long. Germline CDR1 reads SGHNT; CDR2 reads YYREEE (reference sequence). In nucleotides, the CDR3 is TGTGCCAGCACCCAGACTAGCGGGTCCTACAATGAGCAGTTCTTC. Translated: CASTQTSGSYNEQFF.

CDR3 sequence: CAWSRENYGYTF. DNA of the CDR3: TGTGCCTGGAGTCGGGAGAACTATGGCTACACCTTC. The chain employs TRBV30 and TRBJ1-2; D is undetermined. Looked up from germline, CDR1 is GTSNPN and CDR2 is SVGIG (reference sequence). Trimming pared 2 bases from V and 2 bases from J, leaving 6 bases between. The CDR3 consists of 12 residues.

The sample holds many counts of this clonotype. The junction does not match germline at one end; this may be a read error. The chain has TRBV5-4 and TRBJ2-1, with 7 positions matching TRBD2. Germline V gene sequence: CDR1 SGHNT, CDR2 YYREEE (reference sequence). The CDR3 is 13 amino acids. CDR3: CASSLVVAGETSF. For the CDR3, the DNA is TGTGCCAGCAGCTTGGTTGTGGCGGGAGAAACTTCCTTC. The entire variable domain, with the rest obtained from reference TRBV5-4 and TRBJ2-1, is as follows: ETGVTQSPTHLIKTRGQQVTLRCSSQSGHNTVSWYQQALGQGPQFIFQYYREEENGRGNFPPRFSGLQFPNYSSELNVNALELDDSALYLCASSLVVAGETSFGPGTRLTVL.

The sample holds many counts of this clonotype. This sequence joins TRBV7-9 and TRBJ1-4; no firm D call. Trimming shortened V by 2 bases and J by 5 bases, and 12 bases separated the two germline ends. Germline-derived CDR1 and CDR2 are SEHNR and FQNEAQ (reference sequence). The CDR3 totals 15 residues. CDR3 nucleotide sequence: TGTGCCAGCAGCTTAACGGCTCGGAGGAATGAAAAACTGTTTTTT. Protein sequence: CASSLTARRNEKLFF.

This clonotype has more than one count but fewer than ten. The genes are TRBV7-2 and TRBJ2-6, with 8 nucleotides matching TRBD1. The CDR3 has 16 amino acids. The germline V gene has CDR1 SGHTA and CDR2 FQGNSA. The V and J ends lost 8 bases and 7 bases, in that order; junction bases with no gene match: 13. CDR3 residues: CASGGQGHPHANVLTF. CDR3 nucleotide sequence: TGTGCCAGCGGAGGACAGGGCCATCCTCACGCCAACGTCCTGACTTTC.

The rearrangement links TRBV4-3 to TRBJ1-1; tentative D call: TRBD1 (5 bases). From germline, CDR1 is LGHNA and CDR2 YSLEER. V lost 3 bases, J lost 1 base, and 9 bases lay in between. The CDR3 is made up of 14 amino acids. The CDR3 protein is CASSHGTTNTEAFF. CDR3 DNA sequence: TGCGCCAGCAGCCACGGGACTACGAACACTGAAGCTTTCTTT.

This clonotype occurred many times. CDR3 DNA sequence: TGTGCCAGCAGTTTAACAGCAGGGGGTGGCGGCTACACCTTC. Its protein is CASSLTAGGGGYTF. V gene TRBV12-3 or TRBV12-4 combines with J gene TRBJ1-2, with 7 bases that match TRBD1. There are 14 residues in the CDR3. Trimming cost V 2 bases and J 8 bases; bases outside gene matches: 8.

This clonotype has only a few counts. The chain joins TRBV19 to TRBJ2-1; 7 bases align to TRBD2. There are 14 residues in the CDR3. Germline loops: CDR1 LNHDA, CDR2 SQIVND (reference sequence). The ends lost 4 bases at V and 3 bases at J; junction bases unmatched: 3. The CDR3 coding sequence is TGTGCCAGTAGTACACTAGCGCACTACAATGAGCAGTTCTTC. Protein sequence: CASSTLAHYNEQFF.

This clonotype was observed many times. The chain employs TRBV7-9 and TRBJ2-3, with 8 bases matching TRBD2. The CDR3 spans 16 residues. The junction had 4 bases not matched to a gene; V was cut back by 0 bases and J by 2 bases. Per germline, CDR1 SEHNR and CDR2 FQNEAQ (reference sequence). The CDR3 sequence is CASSLASGSLTDTQYF. For the CDR3, the DNA is TGTGCCAGCAGCTTAGCGAGCGGGAGCCTCACAGATACGCAGTATTTT.

The sample holds many counts of this clonotype. The chain recombines TRBV20-1 with TRBJ2-3, with TRBD2 identical over 7 bases. Trimming at V came to 0 bases and at J to 0 bases, leaving 12 bases not matched to a gene. CDR3 length equals 18 residues. Germline V lookup: CDR1 DFQATT, CDR2 SNEGSKA (reference sequence). The CDR3 DNA sequence: TGCAGTGCTAGAGAGATAAAATCCGGGACTACCAGCACAGATACGCAGTATTTT. It is translated as CSAREIKSGTTSTDTQYF.

In this sample, this clonotype turned up many times. The genes are TRBV15 and TRBJ2-7; D remains unclear. Germline V gene lookup returns CDR1 LNHNV and CDR2 YYDKDF (reference sequence). V gave up 0 bases and J gave up 3 bases, with 6 bases separating them. The CDR3 contains 13 residues. CDR3 in amino acids: CATSRDPRYEQYF. CDR3 nucleotide sequence: TGTGCCACCAGCAGAGATCCCCGCTACGAGCAGTACTTC. Full variable domain (remainder filled in from reference TRBV15 and TRBJ2-7): DAMVIQNPRYQVTQFGKPVTLSCSQTLNHNVMYWYQQKSSQAPKLLFHYYDKDFNNEADTPDNFQSRRPNTSFCFLDIRSPGLGDTAMYLCATSRDPRYEQYFGPGTRLTVT.

This chain joins TRBV10-2 and TRBJ1-3, with 8 bases that match TRBD1. The trim removed 6 bases at V and 4 bases at J, leaving 2 bases unmatched. The CDR3 length is 13 residues. Per germline, CDR1 WSHSY and CDR2 SAAADI. In DNA, the CDR3 is TGCGCCAGCAGCGACAGGGGCGGAAACACCATATATTTT. It specifies CASSDRGGNTIYF.

This clonotype was seen at least ten times. The chain has TRBV9 and TRBJ2-2, with TRBD2 matching 11 bases. Germline V gene data show CDR1 as SGDLS and CDR2 as YYNGEE. After removal of 3 bases from V and 4 bases from J, the junction contained 5 bases not matched to a gene. The length of the CDR3 is 16 residues. CDR3 DNA: TGTGCCAGCAGCGCCACTAGCGGGAGTCTCACCGGGGAGCTGTTTTTT. Amino acids: CASSATSGSLTGELFF.

This clonotype was seen ten or more times. The chain links TRBV6-1 to TRBJ2-2; a possible D gene is TRBD2 (6 bases). The CDR3 totals 13 residues. CDR1 and CDR2 (germline): MNHNS, SASEGT. The germline V and J ends were trimmed by 3 bases and 7 bases, with 9 bases remaining between them. The CDR3 DNA follows: TGTGCCAGCAGTGAGGGACTTGACGGGGAGCTGTTTTTT. Translation: CASSEGLDGELFF.

The gene calls are TRBV6-5 and TRBJ2-1, with 7 nucleotides matching TRBD1. After removal of 4 bases from V and 8 bases from J, the junction contained 8 bases not matched to a gene. CDR3 size: 14 residues. Germline V gene lookup returns CDR1 MNHEY and CDR2 SVGAGI. CDR3 region: CASSFLTGWDEQFF. As DNA, the CDR3 is TGTGCCAGCAGTTTCTTGACAGGGTGGGATGAGCAGTTCTTC.

This clonotype was counted only a few times. The chain is built from TRBV11-1 and TRBJ2-4; 8 nucleotides line up with TRBD1. With 5 bases clipped from V and 1 base from J, the junction kept 13 bases outside the gene matches. CDR1 is SGHAT, CDR2 FQDESV, per germline (reference sequence). The CDR3 runs 18 residues. For the CDR3, the DNA is TGTGCCAGCAGCCCTACATCGACAGGGGTGAAGGCCAAAAACATTCAGTACTTC. Translation gives CASSPTSTGVKAKNIQYF.

This chain joins TRBV15 and TRBJ2-3; the match to TRBD2 covers 7 bases. V trimming: 0 bases; J trimming: 10 bases; junction bases outside the gene matches: 7. The CDR3 covers 14 residues. Germline V CDR1 and CDR2: LNHNV, YYDKDF (reference sequence). The CDR3 DNA is TGTGCCACCAGCAGAGATGTGGCGGGAGTCGCGCAGTATTTT. Translated: CATSRDVAGVAQYF.

This clonotype was counted only a few times. The chain has TRBV9 and TRBJ2-3; D is unresolved. Germline values: CDR1 SGDLS, CDR2 YYNGEE. The germline V and J ends were trimmed by 5 bases and 0 bases, with 13 bases remaining between them. The CDR3 consists of 15 residues. In DNA form, the CDR3 reads TGTGCCAGCAGGCCTAGTATGGAAAGCACAGATACGCAGTATTTT. Amino acid sequence: CASRPSMESTDTQYF.

This clonotype was detected only a few times. The chain links TRBV29-1 to TRBJ1-1; D is undetermined. The CDR3 loop spans 13 amino acids. Germline CDR1 is SQVTM and CDR2 is ANQGSEA. With 3 bases removed from V and 2 bases from J, the gap between germline ends came to 10 bases. The CDR3 sequence is CSVDSSVNTEAFF. The CDR3 DNA reads TGCAGCGTTGATTCTTCGGTAAACACTGAAGCTTTCTTT.